The 31 T cell receptor beta chains below come from one sample, sequenced in a study of blood T cells in healthy people across ages. Through a sample-barcoded 5' primer and a J-beta primer mix, a second PCR was run for about 6 to 12 cycles. MiXCR, run by TCRdb on the 5' RACE reads, gives a single entry per CDR3 protein. The profile shows roughly 800,000 distinct CDR3 sequences, roughly 64% of them singletons. The sample consisted of blood. These receptors came from a man between 25 and 39 years old in good health.

The chain couples TRBV25-1 to TRBJ2-7; 12 nucleotides agree with TRBD2. V shed 5 bases and J 7 bases; nucleotides not matched to a gene: 15. Germline loops: CDR1 MGHDK, CDR2 SYGVNS. This CDR3 has 17 amino acids. The CDR3, as DNA: TGTGCCAGCAGTACAAAAAAGACTAGCGGGGGCTACAATGAGCAGTACTTC. Its translation: CASSTKKTSGGYNEQYF.

This chain links TRBV27 with TRBJ1-1; D remains ambiguous. V was pared by 6 bases and J by 2 bases, with 10 bases between. There are 13 residues in the CDR3. Per the germline V gene, CDR1 is MNHEY and CDR2 is SMNVEV (reference sequence). The CDR3 loop is CASSYGSNTEAFF. The CDR3 DNA is TGTGCCAGCAGCTATGGGAGTAACACTGAAGCTTTCTTT.

The chain links TRBV18 to TRBJ2-5, with 9 positions matching TRBD1. There are 14 residues in the CDR3. The germline CDR1 and CDR2 sequences are KGHSH and LQKENI. V lost 0 bases and J lost 6; bases outside the gene matches: 2. The CDR3 sequence: CASSPPDRGKTQYF. The CDR3 coding sequence is TGTGCCAGCTCACCACCGGACAGGGGAAAGACCCAGTACTTC.

This clonotype was seen a handful of times. The rearrangement uses TRBV15 and TRBJ1-1; the D is unclear. Germline V gene data show CDR1 as LNHNV and CDR2 as YYDKDF (reference sequence). CDR3 length: 13 amino acids. Trimming stripped 0 bases from V and 5 bases from J, with 7 bases between. CDR3 nucleotides: TGTGCCACCAGCAGAGAATGGTTTACTGAAGCTTTCTTT. Translation: CATSREWFTEAFF.

This clonotype was picked up a small number of times. The chain uses TRBV4-3 and TRBJ2-7, with D possibly being TRBD1 (5 bases). The CDR3 is made up of 14 amino acids. V lost 4 bases and J lost 1, with 11 bases in between. The germline CDR1 and CDR2 sequences are LGHNA and YSLEER. In DNA form, the CDR3 reads TGCGCCAGCAGCCGGGGCGGCAGGTCCTACGAGCAGTACTTC. Residues: CASSRGGRSYEQYF.

This clonotype was recorded once. The chain is built from TRBV20-1 and TRBJ2-6; 7 positions match TRBD1. Per the germline V gene, CDR1 is DFQATT and CDR2 is SNEGSKA (reference sequence). With 0 bases clipped from V and 4 bases from J, the junction kept 9 bases outside the gene matches. The CDR3 runs 17 residues. The CDR3 reads CSARDSRQGFGANVLTF. In DNA, the CDR3 is TGCAGTGCTAGAGATTCGAGACAGGGTTTCGGGGCCAACGTCCTGACTTTC.

The J gene is TRBJ2-5, the V gene TRBV20-1, with TRBD2 matching 7 bases. V was pared by 6 bases and J by 7 bases, with 14 bases of the junction left unmatched. Per the germline V gene, CDR1 is DFQATT and CDR2 is SNEGSKA (reference sequence). This CDR3 is 14 amino acids long. The CDR3 spells CSAPGSGGSGTQYF. The DNA for the CDR3 is TGCAGTGCCCCTGGGTCGGGGGGAAGTGGGACCCAGTACTTC.

For this clonotype: At one of its ends the junction is not consistent with the germline gene, which may arise from a read error. This chain connects TRBV20-1 to TRBJ2-5, with D perhaps TRBD2 (5 bases). The CDR3 has 14 residues. Germline V gives CDR1 DFQATT, CDR2 SNEGSKA (reference sequence). The CDR3 coding sequence is TGCAGTACTAGGTTACTACTCAATATGGATGAGCAGTACTTC. It yields the protein CSTRLLLNMDEQYF.

This clonotype has a handful of counts. This chain connects TRBV20-1 to TRBJ2-5, with 10 bases that match TRBD1. J was trimmed by 4 bases and V by 1 base; bases with no gene match: 3. This CDR3 comprises 14 residues. Germline V gives CDR1 DFQATT, CDR2 SNEGSKA (reference sequence). The CDR3 DNA reads as TGCAGTGCTAGAGCGGACAGGGGGGGAGAGACCCAGTACTTC. It yields the protein CSARADRGGETQYF.

The chain links TRBV29-1 to TRBJ2-1; TRBD1 is a possible D gene (6 bases). This CDR3 is 14 amino acids long. Trimming removed 6 bases from V and 7 bases from J, with 19 bases in between. Germline V CDR1 and CDR2: SQVTM, ANQGSEA. CDR3 DNA sequence: TGCAGCGTCCCCCGAGGGGGAAGGAAGAATGAGCAGTTCTTC. It is translated as CSVPRGGRKNEQFF.

The chain employs TRBV20-1 and TRBJ2-7; D may be TRBD2 (5 bases). This CDR3 comprises 15 residues. Germline V lookup: CDR1 DFQATT, CDR2 SNEGSKA (reference sequence). The ends were cut back, 6 bases at V and 7 bases at J, with 25 bases in the middle. CDR3 bases: TGCAGTGCCATTGCGTTCGCTAGCCCCCTCTCGGAGCAGTACTTC. Protein: CSAIAFASPLSEQYF.

The CDR3 DNA is TGTGCCAGCAGCCCCTTGGGGACACCAGGCGAGCAGTACTTC. Residues: CASSPLGTPGEQYF. The chain is built from TRBV12-3 or TRBV12-4 and TRBJ2-5; TRBD1 might be the D (6 bases). The J call is doubtful: the DNA matches TRBJ2-7 better. The CDR3 length is 14 residues.

V is TRBV7-3 and J is TRBJ2-1, with D hard to call. The CDR3 consists of 16 residues. Germline V gene data show CDR1 as SGHTA and CDR2 as FQGTGA. V was pared by 1 base and J by 6 bases, with 16 bases between. The CDR3, as DNA: TGTGCCAGCAGCTTAAGTGCCGGTGGTAGTCGCAATGAGCAGTTCTTC. Translating gives CASSLSAGGSRNEQFF. The whole variable domain, filled in from reference TRBV7-3 and TRBJ2-1, reads GAGVSQTPSNKVTEKGKYVELRCDPISGHTALYWYRQSLGQGPEFLIYFQGTGAADDSGLPNDRFFAVRPEGSVSTLKIQRTERGDSAVYLCASSLSAGGSRNEQFFGPGTRLTVL.

This clonotype came up a few times. The chain carries TRBV20-1 and TRBJ2-7; 10 nucleotides line up with TRBD1. This CDR3 region has 18 residues. V lost 6 bases and J lost 2; bases outside the gene matches: 19. Germline V lookup: CDR1 DFQATT, CDR2 SNEGSKA (reference sequence). The CDR3 sequence is CSAGEGDRGKRRTYEQYF. The CDR3, as DNA: TGCAGTGCCGGGGAGGGGGACAGGGGAAAAAGGAGGACCTACGAGCAGTACTTC.

The CDR3 sequence: CASKYGRGAYTDTQYF. CDR3 in DNA: TGTGCCAGCAAATACGGGCGGGGGGCGTACACAGATACGCAGTATTTT. The rearrangement uses TRBV7-2 and TRBJ2-3, with TRBD2 matching 8 bases. V was pared by 7 bases and J by 2 bases, with 11 bases of the junction left unmatched. CDR1 is SGHTA and CDR2 is FQGNSA in the germline V gene. This CDR3 contains 16 residues. Combining the CDR3 with reference TRBV7-2 and TRBJ2-3 gives the whole variable domain GAGVSQSPSNKVTEKGKDVELRCDPISGHTALYWYRQSLGQGLEFLIYFQGNSAPDKSGLPSDRFSAERTGGSVSTLTIQRTQQEDSAVYLCASKYGRGAYTDTQYFGPGTRLTVL.

The chain couples TRBV20-1 to TRBJ2-3; a possible D gene is TRBD2 (6 bases). Trimming left V 2 bases short and J 5 bases short, with 11 bases between. There are 13 residues in the CDR3. CDR1 and CDR2 (germline): DFQATT, SNEGSKA (reference sequence). Here the CDR3 DNA reads TGCAGTGCTAGACTCGGGACTCTAGATACGCAGTATTTT. Translated: CSARLGTLDTQYF.

The chain has TRBV4-3 and TRBJ1-6; 7 bases align to TRBD1. The V gene's germline CDR1 is LGHNA and CDR2 YSLEER. CDR3 length equals 13 residues. The trim removed 8 bases at V and 6 bases at J, leaving 4 bases unmatched. CDR3 in amino acids: CASQGQLNSPLHF. The CDR3 coding sequence is TGCGCCAGCCAGGGACAGCTTAATTCACCCCTCCACTTT.

The rearrangement joins TRBV20-1 to TRBJ2-7; 7 positions match TRBD1. With V trimmed by 6 bases and J by 2 bases, 4 bases remained unmatched. Germline V gives CDR1 DFQATT, CDR2 SNEGSKA (reference sequence). CDR3 length: 12 amino acids. The CDR3 loop reads CSAAGTAYEQYF. CDR3 coding DNA: TGCAGTGCCGCCGGGACAGCCTACGAGCAGTACTTC.

CDR3: CASSPRRVFKTQYF. The DNA of the CDR3 is TGCGCCAGCAGCCCACGGAGGGTTTTCAAGACCCAGTACTTC. The chain uses TRBV5-1 and TRBJ2-5; possible D gene TRBD2, 6 bases. Trimming left V 4 bases short and J 6 bases short, with 16 bases between. Germline assignment: CDR1 SGHRS and CDR2 YFSETQ. This CDR3 region has 14 residues.

V and J are TRBV9 and TRBJ2-5; 13 nucleotides align to TRBD2. Per germline, CDR1 SGDLS and CDR2 YYNGEE. The CDR3 is 15 residues long. J was trimmed by 11 bases and V by 2 bases; bases with no gene match: 9. The CDR3 DNA reads TGTGCCAGCAGCGTGACGGGACTAGCGGGGTCAGAGCAGTACTTC. Residues: CASSVTGLAGSEQYF.

This chain uses TRBV7-2 with TRBJ1-6; D is unresolved. Trimming removed 7 bases at V and 0 bases at J, with 10 bases between. The CDR3 is 15 amino acids. From germline, CDR1 is SGHTA and CDR2 FQGNSA. This CDR3 is CASTPSSSYNSPLHF. The CDR3 DNA reads as TGTGCCAGCACCCCGTCCAGCTCCTATAATTCACCCCTCCACTTT.

This chain connects TRBV24-1 to TRBJ2-7, with D unresolved. Germline V lookup: CDR1 KGHDR, CDR2 SFDVKD. Trimming took 4 bases from V and 4 from J, leaving 13 bases between them. CDR3 length: 14 amino acids. The CDR3 nucleotides are TGTGCCACCAGTGAAGACGCAGGAGAATACGAGCAGTACTTC. It translates to CATSEDAGEYEQYF.

The CDR3 nucleotides are TGTGCCAGCAGCCAAGAAAGACAGCTTTACACTGAAGCTTTCTTT. Translated, it gives CASSQERQLYTEAFF. V usage is TRBV3-1 and J usage is TRBJ1-1; D is perhaps TRBD1 (5 bases). This CDR3 comprises 15 residues. V lost 0 bases, J lost 3 bases, and 11 bases lay in between. CDR1 is LGHDT, CDR2 YNNKEL, per germline (reference sequence).

At least ten counts were recorded for this clonotype. The chain employs TRBV7-6 and TRBJ2-7; unclear D gene. The V and J ends lost 6 bases and 2 bases respectively, with 17 bases between them. CDR1 SGHVS and CDR2 FNYEAQ come from the germline V gene. This CDR3 comprises 15 residues. This CDR3 is CASSLTRRPTYEQYF. CDR3 sequence (DNA): TGTGCCAGCAGTCTAACGCGGCGACCGACCTACGAGCAGTACTTC.

This clonotype was observed a handful of times. The chain links TRBV4-3 to TRBJ2-1; D unclear. The CDR3 is 16 amino acids. V was cut by 0 bases and J by 9 bases, with 18 bases left in between. The V gene's germline CDR1 is LGHNA and CDR2 YSLEER. CDR3 nucleotide sequence: TGCGCCAGCAGCCAAGAAAGACCCTCGCCAGCCTTTGAGCAGTTCTTC. Translation gives CASSQERPSPAFEQFF.

This clonotype was recorded once. This chain links TRBV11-3 with TRBJ2-1; 7 positions match TRBD2. The CDR3 has 13 amino acids. V gave up 6 bases and J gave up 9 bases; unmatched junction bases: 8. Germline V gene sequence: CDR1 SGHNT, CDR2 YENEEA. The CDR3 spells CASSAGVIGEQFF. The DNA of the CDR3 is TGTGCCAGCAGTGCGGGAGTTATTGGTGAGCAGTTCTTC.

CDR3 bases: TGTGCCAGCTCACCAGAGGGACAGGGATATCAGCCCCAGCATTTT. This sequence encodes CASSPEGQGYQPQHF. The rearrangement links TRBV18 to TRBJ1-5; 9 bases map to TRBD1. The germline V gene has CDR1 KGHSH and CDR2 LQKENI. Germline trimming cut 2 bases from V and 5 bases from J; bases unmatched to any gene: 4. The CDR3 is made up of 15 amino acids.

CDR3 in amino acids: CASSLGHRPSQETQYF. CDR3 in DNA: TGTGCCAGCAGTCTGGGGCACCGCCCTTCCCAAGAGACCCAGTACTTC. The chain carries TRBV12-3 or TRBV12-4 and TRBJ2-5, with D possibly TRBD1 on 5 matching bases. CDR3 size: 16 residues. Trimming stripped 5 bases from V and 1 base from J, with 17 bases between.

In its sample, this clonotype was seen once. This chain uses TRBV20-1 with TRBJ2-3; D is undetermined. Trimming pared 6 bases from V and 1 base from J, leaving 8 bases between. From germline, CDR1 is DFQATT and CDR2 SNEGSKA (reference sequence). CDR3 length: 12 amino acids. Written as DNA, the CDR3 is TGCAGTGCCAGGAGTGGCACAGATACGCAGTATTTT. It specifies CSARSGTDTQYF.

This chain joins TRBV12-3 or TRBV12-4 and TRBJ1-3; 7 bases map to TRBD1. J gave up 4 bases and V 3 bases, and 3 bases lay outside the gene matches. This CDR3 region has 14 residues. The CDR3 nucleotides read TGTGCCAGCAGTTTTGGGACAGCCGGAAACACCATATATTTT. Protein: CASSFGTAGNTIYF.

This clonotype was detected a few times. The chain is built from TRBV6-2 or TRBV6-3 and TRBJ2-4; 11 bases align to TRBD1. The CDR3 is 15 residues long. Looked up from germline, CDR1 is MNHEY and CDR2 is SVGEGT. V lost 6 bases and J lost 2; bases outside the gene matches: 3. The CDR3, as DNA: TGTGCCAGCAGAGGACAGGGGGCCTCCAAAAACATTCAGTACTTC. As protein: CASRGQGASKNIQYF.